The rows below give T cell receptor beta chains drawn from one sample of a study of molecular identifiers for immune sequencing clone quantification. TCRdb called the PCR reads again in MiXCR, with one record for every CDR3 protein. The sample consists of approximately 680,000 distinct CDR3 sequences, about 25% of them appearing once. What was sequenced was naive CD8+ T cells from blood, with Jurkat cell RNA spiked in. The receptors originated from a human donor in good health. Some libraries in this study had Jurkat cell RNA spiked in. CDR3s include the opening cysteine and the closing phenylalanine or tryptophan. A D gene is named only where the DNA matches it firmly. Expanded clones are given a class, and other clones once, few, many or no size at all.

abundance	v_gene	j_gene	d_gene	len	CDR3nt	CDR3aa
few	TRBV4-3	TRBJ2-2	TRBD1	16	TGCGCCAGCAGCCAGGGGACAGGGGCGAACACCGGGGAGCTGTTTTTT	CASSQGTGANTGELFF
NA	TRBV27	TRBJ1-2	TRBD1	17	TGTGCCAGCAGTTTTTCCGCCGGGACAGGGGTTCGCTATGGCTACACCTTC	CASSFSAGTGVRYGYTF
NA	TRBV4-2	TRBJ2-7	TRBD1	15	TGTGCCAGCAGCCAAGCCGAGACAGGGATATACGAGCAGTACTTC	CASSQAETGIYEQYF
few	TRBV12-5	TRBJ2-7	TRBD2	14	TGTGCTAGTGGTTCGGGGGGTCTAGGGTACGAGCAGTACTTC	CASGSGGLGYEQYF
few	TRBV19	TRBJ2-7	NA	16	TGTGCCAGTAGTATTTCAGCGTACGCCCTCTCTAACGAGCAGTACTTC	CASSISAYALSNEQYF
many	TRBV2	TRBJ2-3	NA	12	TGTGCCGTGCTGGTCACCACAGATACGCAGTATTTT	CAVLVTTDTQYF
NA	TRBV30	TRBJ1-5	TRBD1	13	TGTGCCTGGAGCGGGACAGGGAATCAGCCCCAGCATTTT	CAWSGTGNQPQHF
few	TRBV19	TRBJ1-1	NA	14	TGTGCCAGTAACCCCCCCGGCGTGGGGGCTGAAGCTTTCTTT	CASNPPGVGAEAFF
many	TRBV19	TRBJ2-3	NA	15	TGTGCCAGTAGTAGCCTCAGGGGCTCCACAGATACGCAGTATTTT	CASSSLRGSTDTQYF
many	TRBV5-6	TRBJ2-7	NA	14	TGTGCCAGCAGCTTGGCGGCTAGCCGCTACGAGCAGTACTTC	CASSLAASRYEQYF
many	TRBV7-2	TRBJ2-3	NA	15	TGTGCCAGCAGCTTAGCTTCGGGCACCGGAGATACGCAGTATTTT	CASSLASGTGDTQYF
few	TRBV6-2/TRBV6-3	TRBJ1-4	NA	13	TGTGCCAGCCCCAGTTCGGCTAATGAAAAACTGTTTTTT	CASPSSANEKLFF
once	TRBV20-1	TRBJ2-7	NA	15	TGCAGTGCTAGAGATAAGGAACAGGCGACTTACGAGCAGTACTTC	CSARDKEQATYEQYF
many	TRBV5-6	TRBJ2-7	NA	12	TGTGCCAGCAGTTCACAGGGAGACGAGCAGTACTTC	CASSSQGDEQYF
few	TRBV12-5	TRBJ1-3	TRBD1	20	TGTGCTAGTGGTTTGGTCCGCATCGGACAGGGGACTACGAATGGAAACACCATATATTTT	CASGLVRIGQGTTNGNTIYF
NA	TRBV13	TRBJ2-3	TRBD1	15	TGTGCCAGCAGCTCAGGCGGACAGGGCGCAGATACGCAGTATTTT	CASSSGGQGADTQYF
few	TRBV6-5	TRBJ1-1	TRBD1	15	TGTGCCAGCAGTTACTCGACAGGGGTGAACACTGAAGCTTTCTTT	CASSYSTGVNTEAFF
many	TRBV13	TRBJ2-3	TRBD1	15	TGTGCCAGCAGCTTAGGGGACAGGGGCACAGATACGCAGTATTTT	CASSLGDRGTDTQYF
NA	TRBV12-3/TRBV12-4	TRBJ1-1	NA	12	TGTGCCAGCAGTGGGTCAGGTTCTGAAGCTTTCTTT	CASSGSGSEAFF
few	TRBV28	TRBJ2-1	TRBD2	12	TGTGCCAGCAGTTCCACGGAGGGACTAGCTAATTTC	CASSSTEGLANF
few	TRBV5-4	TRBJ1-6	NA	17	TGTGCCAGCAGCACTGTGGGGATAGGACAATCTAATTCACCCCTCCACTTT	CASSTVGIGQSNSPLHF
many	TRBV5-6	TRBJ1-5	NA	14	TGTGCCAGCAGCTGGGGACGCACCCATCAGCCCCAGCATTTT	CASSWGRTHQPQHF
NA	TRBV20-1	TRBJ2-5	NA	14	TGCAGTGCTAGAGATTTACAACCGGTGGAGACCCAGTACTTC	CSARDLQPVETQYF
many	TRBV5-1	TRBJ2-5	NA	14	TGCGCCAGCAGCTCGTTGACGGGGGCAGAGACCCAGTACTTC	CASSSLTGAETQYF
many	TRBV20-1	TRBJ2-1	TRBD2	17	TGCAGTGCTAGAGATTTAATTGGCGGGGGACCGTACAATGAGCAGTTCTTC	CSARDLIGGGPYNEQFF
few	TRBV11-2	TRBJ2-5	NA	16	TGTGCCAGCAGCCACCATTCCGGGACATACCAAGAGACCCAGTACTTC	CASSHHSGTYQETQYF